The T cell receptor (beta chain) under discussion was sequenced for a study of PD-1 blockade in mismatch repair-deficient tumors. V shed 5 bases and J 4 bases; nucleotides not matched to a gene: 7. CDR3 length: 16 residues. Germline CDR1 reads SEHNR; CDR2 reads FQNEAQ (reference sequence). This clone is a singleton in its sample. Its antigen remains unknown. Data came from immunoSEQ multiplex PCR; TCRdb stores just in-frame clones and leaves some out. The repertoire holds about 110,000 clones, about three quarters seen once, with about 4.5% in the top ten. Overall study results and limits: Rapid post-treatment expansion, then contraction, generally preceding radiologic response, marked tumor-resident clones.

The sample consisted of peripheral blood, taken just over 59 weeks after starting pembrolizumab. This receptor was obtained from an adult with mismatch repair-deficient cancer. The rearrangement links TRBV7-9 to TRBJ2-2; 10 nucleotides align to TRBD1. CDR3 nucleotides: TGTGCCAGCAGCCTTCCCGGGACAGGGGCCACCGGGGAGCTGTTTTTT. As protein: CASSLPGTGATGELFF.